These 3 T cell receptor beta chains share one sample of origin, sequenced in a study of blood T cell repertoires in COVID-19. Data came from immunoSEQ multiplex PCR; TCRdb stores just in-frame clones and leaves some out. The top ten hold approximately 2.5% of the sample, which has some 320,000 clones, 90% seen once. The material sequenced was PBMCs or T cells enriched from blood (not recorded which). Receptors originate from a man aged 55-75 years who had recovered from COVID-19.

The chain combines TRBV15 with TRBJ2-7; 9 bases align to TRBD1. This CDR3 spans 14 amino acids. Germline V gene sequence: CDR1 LNHNV, CDR2 YYDKDF (reference sequence). V gave up 4 bases and J gave up 5 bases; unmatched junction bases: 6. CDR3 sequence (DNA): TGTGCCACCAGCAAGAGGACAGGGGACGACGAGCAGTACTTC. This encodes CATSKRTGDDEQYF.

This chain links TRBV18 with TRBJ2-1; possible D gene TRBD2, 6 bases. This CDR3 contains 16 residues. Looked up from germline, CDR1 is KGHSH and CDR2 is LQKENI. Trimming took off 3 bases at V and 3 bases at J, with 15 bases between the two ends. The CDR3 reads CASSPNLREIYNEQFF. For the CDR3, the DNA is TGTGCCAGCTCACCCAACTTGCGGGAAATCTACAATGAGCAGTTCTTC.

The chain is built from TRBV3-1 (or the pseudogene TRBV3-2) and TRBJ2-3, with TRBD1 matching 9 bases. Germline V CDR1 and CDR2: LGHDT, YNNKEL (reference sequence). The CDR3 runs 14 residues. J gave up 1 base and V 6 bases, and 2 bases lay outside the gene matches. CDR3 DNA sequence: TGTGCCAGCAGTCGGACAGGGGGCACAGATACGCAGTATTTT. Protein: CASSRTGGTDTQYF.